The source of this T cell receptor beta chain is a study of Ad26.COV2.S vaccination and SARS-CoV-2 variants. The overall study: Participants got Ad26.COV2.S intramuscularly, once or twice 56 days apart.

Comments on this clone: Its antigen remains unidentified.

As to treatment: 15 to 20 received Ad26.COV2.S at low or high dose, single or two shots; several received placebo; per-sample allocation not given. Sampling took place 63 days after the first vaccine or placebo injection. Built on an Ad26 vector, the vaccine expressed Wuhan-strain SARS-CoV-2 spike. Broader study findings: Similar non-spike TCR breadth was observed in recipients of vaccine and of placebo.

This CDR3 comprises 15 residues. Trimming took 1 base from V and 5 from J, leaving 12 bases between them. From germline, CDR1 is SGHVS and CDR2 FQNEAQ. The repertoire was sequenced with immunoSEQ multiplex PCR; TCRdb's copy has only in-frame clones and lacks some. In the table there are approximately 420,000 clones, approximately 90% of which are singletons. The rearrangement joins TRBV7-8 to TRBJ1-5; D remains unclear. The source material was peripheral blood, sampled in a trial of Ad26.COV2.S vaccine versus placebo. The clonotype comes from a person between 18 and 60 years old who received the Ad26.COV2.S COVID-19 vaccine or a placebo. The CDR3 region is CASSLEAYGYQPQHF. In DNA form, the CDR3 reads TGTGCCAGCAGCTTAGAGGCTTACGGGTATCAGCCCCAGCATTTT.